One and the same sample provided the 24 T cell receptor beta chains below, sequenced in a study of T cells expressing NK-cell markers. For each CDR3 protein, TCRdb gives one entry from its re-call of the 5' RACE reads, without DNA. This listing includes some 450,000 distinct CDR3 sequences. Source material: blood T cells: a sorted CD56 or NKG2C T cell subset, CD4+ or CD8+ T cells, or bulk PBMC T cells (not recorded which). The receptors originated from a woman between 18 and 70 years old in good health.

V usage is TRBV5-1 and J usage is TRBJ2-2; as DNA is missing, the TRBD1 call by TCRdb cannot be tested. Germline assignment: CDR1 SGHRS and CDR2 YFSETQ. The CDR3 length is 15 residues. The CDR3 loop is CASSLMQGVTGELFF.

This chain connects TRBV6-1 to TRBJ2-1; with no DNA, the TCRdb D assignment of TRBD2 cannot be verified. CDR1 MNHNS and CDR2 SASEGT come from the germline V gene. CDR3 length: 14 amino acids. The CDR3: CASLRDSPYNEQFF.

V is TRBV29-1 and J is TRBJ1-2. Germline assignment: CDR1 SQVTM and CDR2 ANQGSEA. CDR3 length: 12 amino acids. CDR3 amino acids: CSVDTTVYGYTF.

The chain recombines TRBV10-3 with TRBJ2-5. The CDR3 loop spans 11 amino acids. Germline loops: CDR1 ENHRY, CDR2 SYGVKD. This chain's CDR3 is CAISQEETQYF.

V and J are TRBV12-3 or TRBV12-4 and TRBJ2-3; TCRdb returns TRBD1, unconfirmable since there is no DNA. The CDR3 extends over 15 amino acids. CDR3: CASGSGRGRTDTQYF.

V gene TRBV7-9 combines with J gene TRBJ2-1. The CDR3 covers 15 residues. CDR1 and CDR2 from the germline V gene are SEHNR and FQNEAQ (reference sequence). The chain's CDR3 is CASSLAPGFRHEQFF.

This chain joins TRBV7-9 and TRBJ2-1; without DNA, the TCRdb call of TRBD2 cannot be checked. The CDR3 runs 13 residues. Germline values: CDR1 SEHNR, CDR2 FQNEAQ (reference sequence). The CDR3 sequence is CASSLGAGTEQFF.

V is TRBV15 and J is TRBJ1-2. Germline values: CDR1 LNHNV, CDR2 YYDKDF (reference sequence). This CDR3 has 14 residues. CDR3 loop: CATSRESSNYGYTF.

The chain links TRBV5-4 to TRBJ1-1; as DNA is missing, the TRBD1 call by TCRdb cannot be tested. CDR3 size: 15 residues. Germline V CDR1 and CDR2: SGHNT, YYREEE (reference sequence). This CDR3 is CASSFKFARNTEAFF.

The chain carries TRBV11-2 and TRBJ2-1; without DNA, the TCRdb call of TRBD1 cannot be checked. The CDR3 consists of 15 residues. Germline V gene sequence: CDR1 SGHAT, CDR2 FQNNGV. CDR3 sequence: CASTEGAGDHNEQFF.

This chain joins TRBV20-1 and TRBJ2-7; without DNA, the TCRdb call of TRBD1 cannot be checked. The germline CDR1 and CDR2 sequences are DFQATT and SNEGSKA (reference sequence). CDR3 length: 14 amino acids. CDR3 amino acids: CSAKTGRGPYEQYF.

The chain joins TRBV6-2 or TRBV6-3 to TRBJ1-2. The CDR3 runs 12 residues. Germline V gene sequence: CDR1 MNHEY, CDR2 SVGEGT. The CDR3: CASSYNRQGNTF.

J is TRBJ1-2 and V is TRBV6-2 or TRBV6-3; the D call from TCRdb, TRBD1, cannot be confirmed without DNA. Per the germline V gene, CDR1 is MNHEY and CDR2 is SVGEGT. This CDR3 has 13 amino acids. The CDR3 protein is CASSYWAGYGYTF.

The chain uses TRBV29-1 and TRBJ2-7; TCRdb returns TRBD2, unconfirmable since there is no DNA. Germline assignment: CDR1 SQVTM and CDR2 ANQGSEA. This CDR3 is 14 amino acids long. The CDR3 loop reads CSVDAPGLAEEQYF.

The chain uses TRBV7-2 and TRBJ1-3; TCRdb calls TRBD1, which cannot be checked without DNA. CDR1 and CDR2 (germline): SGHTA, FQGNSA. The CDR3 spans 13 residues. CDR3 sequence reads: CASSLTTGGTIYF. The variable domain in full, completed from reference TRBV7-2 and TRBJ1-3, reads GAGVSQSPSNKVTEKGKDVELRCDPISGHTALYWYRQSLGQGLEFLIYFQGNSAPDKSGLPSDRFSAERTGGSVSTLTIQRTQQEDSAVYLCASSLTTGGTIYFGEGSWLTVV.

The rearrangement uses TRBV6-6 and TRBJ1-2. The length of the CDR3 is 13 residues. Germline CDR1 is MNHNY and CDR2 is SVGAGI (reference sequence). This chain's CDR3 is CASREDEYYGYTF.

This chain joins TRBV5-5 and TRBJ2-3; there is no DNA to check the TCRdb D call of TRBD1. CDR1 SGHKS and CDR2 YYEKEE come from the germline V gene (reference sequence). The CDR3 has 15 residues. The CDR3: CASSSKQGYTDTQYF.

The J gene is TRBJ2-4, the V gene TRBV9; the D gene TCRdb calls, TRBD1, cannot be checked with no DNA. The CDR3 spans 16 residues. Looked up from germline, CDR1 is SGDLS and CDR2 is YYNGEE. The CDR3 region is CASSVLGGLAKNIQYF.

The V and J genes are TRBV13 and TRBJ1-2; TCRdb lists TRBD1, though no DNA is available to test this call. In germline, CDR1 is PRHDT, CDR2 FYEKMQ (reference sequence). CDR3 length equals 18 residues. CDR3 in amino acids: CASSPSWTGGSAHYGYTF. Full variable domain (missing parts from reference TRBV13 and TRBJ1-2): AAGVIQSPRHLIKEKRETATLKCYPIPRHDTVYWYQQGPGQDPQFLISFYEKMQSDKGSIPDRFSAQQFSDYHSELNMSSLELGDSALYFCASSPSWTGGSAHYGYTFGSGTRLTVV.

V gene TRBV4-3 combines with J gene TRBJ2-3; TCRdb indicates TRBD2, and absent DNA this call remains unverified. The germline CDR1 and CDR2 sequences are LGHNA and YSLEER. The CDR3 spans 18 residues. The CDR3 reads CASSQDRQTSGTTDTQYF.

V and J are TRBV14 and TRBJ2-3. This CDR3 has 14 amino acids. Germline V gives CDR1 SGHDN, CDR2 FVKESK. CDR3 residues: CASSQGWGTDTQYF.

This CDR3 reads CASSPDGGYEQYF. V is TRBV7-9 and J is TRBJ2-7. The CDR3 is 13 amino acids. The germline CDR1 and CDR2 sequences are SEHNR and FQNEAQ (reference sequence).

The CDR3 spells CASSEPGENTGELFF. The chain links TRBV6-1 to TRBJ2-2. CDR3 length: 15 amino acids. Germline V lookup: CDR1 MNHNS, CDR2 SASEGT.

V and J are TRBV6-1 and TRBJ1-6; TCRdb's D gene call, TRBD1, goes unchecked for lack of DNA. Looked up from germline, CDR1 is MNHNS and CDR2 is SASEGT. CDR3 size: 16 residues. The CDR3 sequence: CASSPRDSGPNSPLHF.